In its sample, the clone carrying this T cell receptor (beta chain) was seen many times. The antigen is unknown. The sample originates from a study of T cells in Graves' hyperthyroidism and ophthalmopathy. Regarding the study as a whole: Ophthalmopathy was distinguished from stable hyperthyroidism by 13 V-J signatures.

RNA transcripts served as the template for amplifying TCR beta CDR3 regions. TCR CDR3 underwent first-round RT-PCR with the HTBI primer set. MiXCR, run by TCRdb on the multiplex PCR reads, gives a single entry per CDR3 protein. The data show approximately 600,000 distinct CDR3 sequences, less than 25% seen once. The TCR was taken from a man aged 25-40 years with Graves' ophthalmopathy. The sample taken for sequencing was blood.

This CDR3 is CASSPIQGEAFF. The CDR3 DNA follows: TGTGCCAGCTCACCAATACAGGGGGAGGCTTTCTTT. The genes are TRBV18 and TRBJ1-1, with TRBD1 matching 8 bases. Germline V gene sequence: CDR1 KGHSH, CDR2 LQKENI. The CDR3 totals 12 residues. The V segment lost 2 bases and the J segment 11 bases; nucleotides outside the gene matches: 4. The whole variable domain, remainder taken from reference TRBV18 and TRBJ1-1, is NAGVMQNPRHLVRRRGQEARLRCSPMKGHSHVYWYRQLPEEGLKFMVYLQKENIIDESGMPKERFSAEFPKEGPSILRIQQVVRGDSAAYFCASSPIQGEAFFGQGTRLTVV.